These 16 T cell receptor beta chains originate from one sample sequenced in a study of shared T cell receptors in the human thymus. Clones were sequenced by immunoSEQ multiplex PCR, and TCRdb holds only the in-frame ones, with some missing. The table includes roughly 410,000 clones, roughly 94% detected once. Sequenced sample: thymocytes. All receptors come from a human donor.

The chain links TRBV4-3 to TRBJ2-1; the match to TRBD2 covers 7 bases. CDR3 length: 16 residues. The trim removed 0 bases at V and 7 bases at J, leaving 9 bases unmatched. CDR1 is LGHNA, CDR2 YSLEER, per germline. The CDR3 coding sequence is TGCGCCAGCAGCCAAGATCCCGCGGGAGCGTCTAATGAGCAGTTCTTC. Amino acids: CASSQDPAGASNEQFF.

As to this clone: One end of the junction does not line up with germline, which may come from a read error. The chain links TRBV4-2 to TRBJ2-2; tentative D call: TRBD1 (7 bases). From germline, CDR1 is LGHNA and CDR2 YNFKEQ. This CDR3 is 18 amino acids long. The CDR3 reads CASSQDPGDSSKTGELFF. The CDR3 DNA reads as TGTGCCAGCAGCCAAGACCCGGGGGACAGCTCGAAAACCGGGGAGCTGTTTTTT.

The chain carries TRBV5-6 and TRBJ2-1; 10 nucleotides match TRBD1. Per the germline V gene, CDR1 is SGHDT and CDR2 is YYEEEE. CDR3 length equals 16 residues. V trimming: 0 bases; J trimming: 4 bases; junction bases outside the gene matches: 4. Here the CDR3 reads CASSLGTGGRYNEQFF. The CDR3 nucleotides read TGTGCCAGCAGCTTGGGGACAGGGGGGAGGTACAATGAGCAGTTCTTC.

This chain connects TRBV6-1 to TRBJ2-7; 9 nucleotides agree with TRBD1. Germline trimming cut 2 bases from V and 7 bases from J; bases unmatched to any gene: 3. The CDR3 totals 13 residues. The germline V gene encodes CDR1 MNHNS and CDR2 SASEGT. The CDR3 DNA is TGTGCCAGCAGTGAAAGGACAGGGGATGAGCAGTACTTC. Amino acid sequence: CASSERTGDEQYF.

This chain links TRBV28 with TRBJ1-3; D is ambiguous. CDR3 size: 10 residues. Germline V gene lookup returns CDR1 MDHEN and CDR2 SYDVKM. The germline V and J ends were trimmed by 6 bases and 4 bases, with 1 base remaining between them. The CDR3 DNA sequence: TGTGCCAGCAGGGGAAACACCATATATTTT. Translated, it gives CASRGNTIYF.

CDR3 sequence (DNA): TGTGCCAGCAGTGAGGACGGGCCGGATGAAAAACTGTTTTTT. This sequence encodes CASSEDGPDEKLFF. J is TRBJ1-4 and V is TRBV6-1, with no clear D. V was shortened by 3 bases and J by 6 bases, with 11 bases between the two germline ends. CDR3 size: 14 residues. Germline lookup yields CDR1 MNHNS and CDR2 SASEGT.

This rearrangement joins TRBV5-1 to TRBJ2-5; the match to TRBD2 covers 10 bases. The CDR3 spans 16 residues. The germline gives CDR1 SGHRS, CDR2 YFSETQ. The V gene end was trimmed by 4 bases and the J gene end by 5 bases; junction bases not matched to a gene: 11. This CDR3 is CASSRESGRASETQYF. The CDR3 DNA reads TGCGCCAGCAGCCGAGAAAGCGGGAGGGCCTCTGAGACCCAGTACTTC. The full variable domain, rest sourced from reference TRBV5-1 and TRBJ2-5, is KAGVTQTPRYLIKTRGQQVTLSCSPISGHRSVSWYQQTPGQGLQFLFEYFSETQRNKGNFPGRFSGRQFSNSRSEMNVSTLELGDSALYLCASSRESGRASETQYFGPGTRLLVL.

The chain employs TRBV6-1 and TRBJ2-7, with D perhaps TRBD1 or TRBD2 (5 bases each). This CDR3 is 12 amino acids long. Deletions cut 4 bases from V and 6 bases from J, with 10 bases between. Germline V CDR1 and CDR2: MNHNS, SASEGT. Here the CDR3 DNA reads TGTGCCAGCAGTGTGGGGGATGGCGAGCAGTACTTC. This gives the protein CASSVGDGEQYF.

The sample holds one count of this clone. The J gene is TRBJ2-1, the V gene TRBV5-6; D is perhaps TRBD2 (5 bases). Germline V gene data show CDR1 as SGHDT and CDR2 as YYEEEE. The CDR3 consists of 14 residues. Deletions cut 0 bases from V and 7 bases from J, with 11 bases between. The CDR3 here is CASSLAPLANEQFF. The CDR3 region has the DNA TGTGCCAGCAGCTTGGCCCCCCTAGCTAATGAGCAGTTCTTC.

This chain uses TRBV11-1 with TRBJ2-1; D is possibly TRBD2 (5 bases). Trimming cost V 6 bases and J 3 bases, with 9 bases left between them. This CDR3 has 13 residues. Per the germline V gene, CDR1 is SGHAT and CDR2 is FQDESV (reference sequence). The CDR3 nucleotides read TGTGCCAGCAGAAAGCGGATCTACAATGAGCAGTTCTTC. It is translated as CASRKRIYNEQFF.

The chain employs TRBV5-1 and TRBJ2-3; D might be TRBD2 (5 bases). V dropped 6 bases and J dropped 0 bases, with 14 bases sitting between them. From germline, CDR1 is SGHRS and CDR2 YFSETQ. The CDR3 is made up of 15 amino acids. CDR3: CASNDLAPSTDTQYF. The CDR3 region has the DNA TGCGCCAGCAACGACCTAGCCCCTAGCACAGATACGCAGTATTTT.

DNA of the CDR3: TGTGCCAGCAGCAAACTTCCGGGACAGGGCTACGAGCAGTACTTC. Its translation: CASSKLPGQGYEQYF. This chain connects TRBV21-1 to TRBJ2-7; no check of the table's D call, TRBD1, against the DNA was made. TRBV21-1 is a pseudogene. The CDR3 has 15 residues.

The chain is built from TRBV28 and TRBJ1-3; TRBD1 is a possible D gene (6 bases). Germline V gene data show CDR1 as MDHEN and CDR2 as SYDVKM. V was cut by 3 bases and J by 4 bases, with 16 bases left in between. This CDR3 contains 16 residues. The CDR3: CASSFSTGLLGNTIYF. The CDR3, as DNA: TGTGCCAGCAGTTTCTCTACAGGGTTGTTAGGAAACACCATATATTTT.

CDR3 in amino acids: CASRRGRKETQYF. In DNA, the CDR3 is TGCGCCAGCAGACGGGGTCGGAAGGAGACCCAGTACTTC. The J gene is TRBJ2-5, the V gene TRBV5-1; D may be TRBD2 (5 bases). V was shortened by 5 bases and J by 5 bases, with 13 bases between the two germline ends. The CDR3 has 13 amino acids. The germline CDR1 and CDR2 sequences are SGHRS and YFSETQ.

The chain has TRBV5-1 and TRBJ1-5, with D maybe TRBD1 (6 bases). CDR1 is SGHRS and CDR2 is YFSETQ in the germline V gene. The CDR3 length is 18 residues. Deletions cut 4 bases from V and 5 bases from J, with 25 bases between. As DNA, the CDR3 is TGCGCCAGCAGCCCCCCTGGGGGCACTTCCCGTGGGTATCAGCCCCAGCATTTT. Translation gives CASSPPGGTSRGYQPQHF.

V is TRBV12-5 and J is TRBJ2-5; D is possibly TRBD2 (5 bases). Germline values: CDR1 LGHNT, CDR2 FRNRAP. This CDR3 has 15 amino acids. V was pared by 6 bases and J by 3 bases, with 17 bases between. Here the CDR3 DNA reads TGTGCTAGTGGCGACGGGGAAAACCGAGAAGAGACCCAGTACTTC. Amino acid sequence: CASGDGENREETQYF.